This T cell receptor beta chain was retrieved from a study of radiotherapy plus CTLA-4 blockade in lung cancer (dated by TCRdb to the late 2010s). A note on the overall study: Objective responses occurred in more than 15% of enrolled patients, and 25% to 40% achieved disease control.

As concerns this clone: The target of this receptor is not known. There are no base qualities to consult, and no much larger clone falls within one base.

The library was produced with the immunoSEQ multiplex PCR assay. The immuneACCESS repertoire file appears here via TCRdb, limited to in-frame rearrangements. These files lack a portion of the clones; in checked studies, under half of the deficit traces to unresolved V genes, and the cause of the others is not known. The sample data list about 91,000 clones, and 60% to 80% of these were observed just once. 11% to 15% of the sample is held by the ten biggest clonotypes. The study tested focal radiation therapy combined with CTLA-4 blockade (ipilimumab) in patients with chemo-refractory metastatic non-small-cell lung cancer. Study-wide findings and limitations: The strongest predictors of response were reported to be early dynamic shifts in blood T cell clones along with a rise in serum interferon-beta following radiation. TCR clones derived from tumors expanded in peripheral blood after treatment with radiotherapy and ipilimumab.

The sequenced sample was peripheral blood, obtained from a patient treated with radiotherapy plus ipilimumab. The sequence was collected from a human donor with non-small cell lung cancer that progressed on radiotherapy plus ipilimumab.

CDR3 region: CAISESGGRDTEAFF. The sequenced DNA: TGTGCCATCAGTGAGTCGGGGGGCCGCGACACTGAAGCTTTCTTT. The V and J segments used are TRBV10-3 and TRBJ1-1; the D gene is possibly TRBD1, with 6 bases matching. The CDR3, from cysteine to phenylalanine, totals 15 residues. Only CDR3 DNA is held: 45 bases, read in frame from base 1. The junction carries 11 bases between V and J, which are trimmed by 0 bases and 3 bases respectively. CDR1 and CDR2, per the germline V gene, are ENHRY and SYGVKD.